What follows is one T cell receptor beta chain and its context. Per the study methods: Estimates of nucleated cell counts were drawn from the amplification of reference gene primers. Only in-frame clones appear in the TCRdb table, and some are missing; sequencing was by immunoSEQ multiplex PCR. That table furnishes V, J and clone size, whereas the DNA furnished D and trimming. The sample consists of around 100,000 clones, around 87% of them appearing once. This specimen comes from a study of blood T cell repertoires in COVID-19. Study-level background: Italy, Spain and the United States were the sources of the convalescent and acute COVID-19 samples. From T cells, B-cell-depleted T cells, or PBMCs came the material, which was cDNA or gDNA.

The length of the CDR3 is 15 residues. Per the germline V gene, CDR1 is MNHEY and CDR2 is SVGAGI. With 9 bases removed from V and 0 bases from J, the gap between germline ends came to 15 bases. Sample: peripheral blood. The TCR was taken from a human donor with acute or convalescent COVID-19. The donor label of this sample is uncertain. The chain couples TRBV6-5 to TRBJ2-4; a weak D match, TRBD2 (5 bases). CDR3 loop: CARGVLGLAKNIQYF. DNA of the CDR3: TGTGCCAGAGGTGTCCTCGGACTAGCCAAAAACATTCAGTACTTC.